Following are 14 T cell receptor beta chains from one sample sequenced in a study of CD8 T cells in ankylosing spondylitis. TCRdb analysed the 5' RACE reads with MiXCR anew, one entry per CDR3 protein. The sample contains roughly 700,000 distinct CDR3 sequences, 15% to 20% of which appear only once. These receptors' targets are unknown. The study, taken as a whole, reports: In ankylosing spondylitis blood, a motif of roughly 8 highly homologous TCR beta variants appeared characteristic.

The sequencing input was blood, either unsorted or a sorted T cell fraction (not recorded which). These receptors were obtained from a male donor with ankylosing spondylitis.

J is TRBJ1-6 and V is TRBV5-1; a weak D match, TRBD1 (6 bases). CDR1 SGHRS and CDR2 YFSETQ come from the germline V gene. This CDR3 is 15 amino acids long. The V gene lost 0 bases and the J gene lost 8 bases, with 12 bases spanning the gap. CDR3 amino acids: CASSLAGGVDSPLHF. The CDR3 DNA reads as TGCGCCAGCAGCTTGGCCGGGGGCGTGGATTCACCCCTCCACTTT.

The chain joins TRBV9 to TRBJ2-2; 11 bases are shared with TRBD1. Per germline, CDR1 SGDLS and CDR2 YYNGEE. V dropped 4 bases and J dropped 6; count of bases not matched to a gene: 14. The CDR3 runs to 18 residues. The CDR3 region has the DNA TGTGCCAGCAGCCTATGGGACAGGGGGTCGGGGAGTCCCGGGGAGCTGTTTTTT. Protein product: CASSLWDRGSGSPGELFF.

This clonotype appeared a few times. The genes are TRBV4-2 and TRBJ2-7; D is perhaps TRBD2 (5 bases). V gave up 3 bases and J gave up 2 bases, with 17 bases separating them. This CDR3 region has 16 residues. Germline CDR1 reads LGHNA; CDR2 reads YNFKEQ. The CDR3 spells CASSHRGSSGTYEQYF. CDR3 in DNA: TGTGCCAGCAGCCACCGAGGGTCCAGTGGGACCTACGAGCAGTACTTC.

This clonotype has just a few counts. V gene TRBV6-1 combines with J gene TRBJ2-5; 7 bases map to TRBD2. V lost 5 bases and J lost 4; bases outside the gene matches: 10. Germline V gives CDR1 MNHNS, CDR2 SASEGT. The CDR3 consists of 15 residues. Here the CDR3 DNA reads TGTGCCAGCAGTATGGTGGGGGGGGATGTAGAGACCCAGTACTTC. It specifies CASSMVGGDVETQYF.

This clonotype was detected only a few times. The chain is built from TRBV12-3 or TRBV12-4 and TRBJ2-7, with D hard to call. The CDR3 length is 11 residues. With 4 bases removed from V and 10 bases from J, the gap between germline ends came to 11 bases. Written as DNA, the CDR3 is TGTGCCAGCAGTTCACAGTCTCAACAGTACTTC. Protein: CASSSQSQQYF.

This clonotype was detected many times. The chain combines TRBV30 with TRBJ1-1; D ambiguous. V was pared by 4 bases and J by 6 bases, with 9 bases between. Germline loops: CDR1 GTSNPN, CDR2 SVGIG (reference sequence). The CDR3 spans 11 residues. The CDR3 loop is CAWTWGSEAFF. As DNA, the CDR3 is TGTGCCTGGACTTGGGGATCTGAAGCTTTCTTT.

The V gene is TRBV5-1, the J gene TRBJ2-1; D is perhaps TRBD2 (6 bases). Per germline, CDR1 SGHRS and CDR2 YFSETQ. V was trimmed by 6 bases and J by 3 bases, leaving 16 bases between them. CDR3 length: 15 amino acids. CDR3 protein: CASTWRAGFYNEQFF. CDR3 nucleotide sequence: TGCGCCAGCACCTGGAGGGCGGGGTTCTACAATGAGCAGTTCTTC.

In DNA form, the CDR3 reads TGTGCCAGCTCACCACCAGGGTCAAGCGGGAGCTCGCTCTACAATGAGCAGTTCTTC. Its translation is CASSPPGSSGSSLYNEQFF. V is TRBV18 and J is TRBJ2-1; 8 nucleotides align to TRBD2. Germline V lookup: CDR1 KGHSH, CDR2 LQKENI. The CDR3 has 19 residues. The J segment lost 3 bases and the V segment lost 0 bases, leaving 13 bases of the junction unmatched.

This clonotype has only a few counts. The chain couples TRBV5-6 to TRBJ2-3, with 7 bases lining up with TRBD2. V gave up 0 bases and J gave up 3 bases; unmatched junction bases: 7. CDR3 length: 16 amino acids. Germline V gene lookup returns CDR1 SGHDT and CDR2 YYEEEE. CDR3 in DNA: TGTGCCAGCAGCTTGGGGGGGACTATCGGTACAGATACGCAGTATTTT. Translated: CASSLGGTIGTDTQYF.

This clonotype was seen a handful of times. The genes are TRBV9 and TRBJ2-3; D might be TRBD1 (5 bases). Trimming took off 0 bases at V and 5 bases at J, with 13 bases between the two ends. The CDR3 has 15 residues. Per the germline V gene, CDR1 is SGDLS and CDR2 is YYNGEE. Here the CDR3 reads CASSVGGRLVDTQYF. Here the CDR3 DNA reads TGTGCCAGCAGCGTAGGGGGCCGACTGGTAGATACGCAGTATTTT. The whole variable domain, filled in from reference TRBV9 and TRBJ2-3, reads DSGVTQTPKHLITATGQRVTLRCSPRSGDLSVYWYQQSLDQGLQFLIQYYNGEERAKGNILERFSAQQFPDLHSELNLSSLELGDSALYFCASSVGGRLVDTQYFGPGTRLTVL.

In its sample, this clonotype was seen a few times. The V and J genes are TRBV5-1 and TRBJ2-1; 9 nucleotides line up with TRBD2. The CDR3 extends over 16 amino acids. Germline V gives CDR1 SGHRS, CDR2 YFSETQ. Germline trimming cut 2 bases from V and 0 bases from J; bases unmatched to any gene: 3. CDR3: CASSLAGGHSYNEQFF. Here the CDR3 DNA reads TGCGCCAGCAGCTTAGCGGGGGGACACTCCTACAATGAGCAGTTCTTC.

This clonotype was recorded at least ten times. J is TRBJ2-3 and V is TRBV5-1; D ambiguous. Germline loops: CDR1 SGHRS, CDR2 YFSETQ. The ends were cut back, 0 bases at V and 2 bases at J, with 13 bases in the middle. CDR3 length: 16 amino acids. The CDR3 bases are TGCGCCAGCAGCTTGGTGGCAAGTATTACCACAGATACGCAGTATTTT. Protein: CASSLVASITTDTQYF.

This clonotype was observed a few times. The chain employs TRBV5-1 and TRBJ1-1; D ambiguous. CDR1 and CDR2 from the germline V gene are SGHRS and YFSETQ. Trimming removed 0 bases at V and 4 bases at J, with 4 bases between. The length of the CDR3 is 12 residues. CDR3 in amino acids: CASSLVSTEAFF. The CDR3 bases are TGCGCCAGCAGCTTGGTTAGCACTGAAGCTTTCTTT.

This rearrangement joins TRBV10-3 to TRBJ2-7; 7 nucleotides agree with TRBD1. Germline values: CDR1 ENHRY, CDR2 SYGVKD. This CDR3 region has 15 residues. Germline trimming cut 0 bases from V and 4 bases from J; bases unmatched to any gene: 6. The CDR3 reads CAISESTGLSYEQYF. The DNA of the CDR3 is TGTGCCATCAGTGAGTCGACAGGGCTATCGTACGAGCAGTACTTC.